A single sample gave rise to the 7 T cell receptor beta chains below, sequenced in a study of shared clonotypes between healthy human individuals. CD8 cells regarded as naive lacked CD45RO, were positively chosen for CCR7, and omitted terminally differentiated effector memory CD45RA+ cells. Here immunoSEQ multiplex PCR was the method, and the copy in TCRdb shows in-frame clones only, minus some. The profile shows roughly 2,000,000 clones, approximately 95% of them singletons. Specimen: naive CD8+ T cells sorted from blood. These receptors were collected from a man between 18 and 29 years old in good health.

The chain is built from TRBV6-5 and TRBJ2-5; possible D gene TRBD1, 5 bases. Germline values: CDR1 MNHEY, CDR2 SVGAGI. Trimming shortened V by 1 base and J by 1 base, and 7 bases separated the two germline ends. This CDR3 has 14 residues. The CDR3 DNA reads as TGTGCCAGCAGTTACTACAGGTCCCAAGAGACCCAGTACTTC. Residues: CASSYYRSQETQYF.

The rearrangement joins TRBV5-6 to TRBJ1-5; D gene ambiguous. Germline V gives CDR1 SGHDT, CDR2 YYEEEE. The CDR3 is made up of 15 amino acids. Trimming removed 2 bases at V and 6 bases at J, with 15 bases between. The CDR3 DNA follows: TGTGCCAGCAGCTTTGGGTATTCGGGCGGTCAGCCCCAGCATTTT. Its protein product is CASSFGYSGGQPQHF.

The V and J genes are TRBV7-9 and TRBJ1-5; TRBD1 might be the D (6 bases). V dropped 0 bases and J dropped 6 bases, with 18 bases sitting between them. Germline loops: CDR1 SEHNR, CDR2 FQNEAQ (reference sequence). This CDR3 comprises 17 residues. The DNA for the CDR3 is TGTGCCAGCAGCTTAGCAAGGGACACCTTAAGGGGTCAGCCCCAGCATTTT. Its translation is CASSLARDTLRGQPQHF.

The rearrangement joins TRBV11-3 to TRBJ2-1; 13 nucleotides agree with TRBD2. V shed 5 bases and J 2 bases; nucleotides not matched to a gene: 6. CDR1 SGHNT and CDR2 YENEEA come from the germline V gene. The CDR3 covers 17 residues. The CDR3, as DNA: TGTGCCAGCAGCCTCCGGACTAGCGGGAGTCCCTACAATGAGCAGTTCTTC. This codes for CASSLRTSGSPYNEQFF.

The chain is built from TRBV11-2 and TRBJ2-3; TRBD1 matches at 8 bases. CDR3 length: 14 amino acids. With 1 base clipped from V and 9 bases from J, the junction kept 6 bases outside the gene matches. CDR1 and CDR2 (germline): SGHAT, FQNNGV. The CDR3 DNA follows: TGTGCCAGCAGCTTAGTTGTGGCAGGGGGCACGCAGTATTTT. It translates to CASSLVVAGGTQYF.

The chain combines TRBV30 with TRBJ2-7; no clear D gene. The germline V and J ends were trimmed by 1 base and 4 bases, with 11 bases remaining between them. Germline CDR1 GTSNPN, CDR2 SVGIG (reference sequence). The CDR3 runs to 13 residues. CDR3: CAWSDPGSYEQYF. CDR3 bases: TGTGCCTGGAGTGACCCCGGGTCATACGAGCAGTACTTC. Using reference TRBV30 and TRBJ2-7 for the parts outside the CDR3, the full variable domain is SQTIHQWPATLVQPVGSPLSLECTVEGTSNPNLYWYRQAAGRGLQLLFYSVGIGQISSEVPQNLSASRPQDRQFILSSKKLLLSDSGFYLCAWSDPGSYEQYFGPGTRLTVT.

This rearrangement joins TRBV2 to TRBJ2-7; 10 bases line up with TRBD1. This CDR3 comprises 15 residues. Germline V gene lookup returns CDR1 SNHLY and CDR2 FYNNEI. With V trimmed by 5 bases and J by 3 bases, 7 bases remained unmatched. The CDR3: CASSFGTGAYYEQYF. The CDR3 DNA is TGTGCCAGCAGTTTCGGGACAGGGGCTTACTACGAGCAGTACTTC.